A single sample gave rise to the 27 T cell receptor beta chains below, sequenced in a study of cytomegalovirus exposure and HLA in healthy donors. 60 Vbeta and 13 Jbeta primers were used in PCR. Method: immunoSEQ multiplex PCR; TCRdb's copy keeps in-frame clones and lacks some. Of 95,000 to 100,000 clones in the sample, around four fifths are singletons; the top ten hold about 4.3%. What was sequenced was PBMCs. The receptors come from a middle-aged man in good health and CMV-seronegative.

The V and J genes are TRBV5-4 and TRBJ2-5, with 7 bases fitting TRBD1. V lost 3 bases to trimming and J lost 11 bases; unmatched junction nucleotides: 16. The CDR3 has 15 amino acids. Looked up from germline, CDR1 is SGHNT and CDR2 is YYREEE (reference sequence). DNA of the CDR3: TGTGCCAGCAGCTCGAGGACAGGTACCGGTGAAGAGCAGTACTTC. It codes for CASSSRTGTGEEQYF.

J is TRBJ2-1 and V is TRBV7-2, with D possibly being TRBD2 (7 bases). The CDR3 covers 15 residues. Germline V gives CDR1 SGHTA, CDR2 FQGNSA. Trimming shortened V by 1 base and J by 10 bases, and 17 bases separated the two germline ends. The CDR3 sequence is CASSLGAGALGEQFF. For the CDR3, the DNA is TGTGCCAGCAGCTTAGGGGCGGGGGCGCTAGGAGAGCAGTTCTTC.

This clone has only a few counts. The chain joins TRBV18 to TRBJ2-2, with a weak D call TRBD1 (5 bases). CDR3 length equals 14 residues. Trimming took off 3 bases at V and 1 base at J, with 6 bases between the two ends. CDR1 and CDR2 (germline): KGHSH, LQKENI. The CDR3 loop reads CASSPQGNTGELFF. DNA of the CDR3: TGTGCCAGCTCACCGCAGGGGAACACCGGGGAGCTGTTTTTT.

This rearrangement joins TRBV2 to TRBJ1-5; D perhaps matches TRBD1 (5 bases). V was clipped by 4 bases and J by 0 bases, with 7 bases between them. The CDR3 covers 14 residues. Germline V gene data show CDR1 as SNHLY and CDR2 as FYNNEI. CDR3 nucleotide sequence: TGTGCCAGCAGTGGGACAAATAGCAATCAGCCCCAGCATTTT. Its protein is CASSGTNSNQPQHF.

The V and J genes are TRBV6-5 and TRBJ2-1, with 7 bases fitting TRBD2. The CDR3 sequence is 15 residues long. J lost 2 bases, V lost 0 bases, and 1 base had no gene match. Germline values: CDR1 MNHEY, CDR2 SVGAGI. The CDR3 reads CASSYSGGTYNEQFF. The CDR3 DNA follows: TGTGCCAGCAGTTACTCGGGGGGGACCTACAATGAGCAGTTCTTC.

Here the CDR3 DNA reads TGTGCCAGCTCACCGGGGCAGCTTAATAATTCACCCCTCCACTTT. It yields the protein CASSPGQLNNSPLHF. V is TRBV18 and J is TRBJ1-6; maybe TRBD1 (5 bases). Looked up from germline, CDR1 is KGHSH and CDR2 is LQKENI. Trimming stripped 3 bases from V and 5 bases from J, with 11 bases between. This CDR3 comprises 15 residues.

This clone was counted a single time. The chain has TRBV23-1 and TRBJ2-7; D perhaps matches TRBD1 (5 bases). TRBV23-1 is noted as an ORF with a role that remains uncertain. This CDR3 spans 16 amino acids. Trimming stripped 0 bases from V and 6 bases from J, with 18 bases between. This CDR3 is CASSQSGRGSIREQYF. The DNA of the CDR3 is TGCGCCAGCAGTCAATCGGGTAGGGGATCCATTCGCGAGCAGTACTTC.

V is TRBV5-1 and J is TRBJ1-1, with 10 nucleotides matching TRBD1. Germline V lookup: CDR1 SGHRS, CDR2 YFSETQ. The CDR3 covers 13 residues. V shed 1 base, J shed 11 bases, and the junction held 5 bases outside the gene matches. The CDR3 loop is CASSLPGQGRAFF. The CDR3 DNA is TGCGCCAGCAGCTTGCCGGGACAGGGGCGTGCTTTCTTT.

The V call is TRBV7-2, the J call TRBJ1-2, with TRBD1 identical over 10 bases. CDR3 length: 15 amino acids. In germline, CDR1 is SGHTA, CDR2 FQGNSA. With 3 bases clipped from V and 1 base from J, the junction kept 2 bases outside the gene matches. The CDR3 region has the DNA TGTGCCAGCAGCTTGTGGACAGGGGGTAACTATGGCTACACCTTC. This gives the protein CASSLWTGGNYGYTF.

Only one count was recorded for this clone. This chain links TRBV19 with TRBJ1-5, with D possibly matching TRBD1 (5 bases). V was clipped by 5 bases and J by 6 bases, with 14 bases between them. Looked up from germline, CDR1 is LNHDA and CDR2 is SQIVND (reference sequence). This CDR3 is built from 14 residues. Here the CDR3 DNA reads TGTGCCAGTAGTCGGGGGAGGAGTGGTCAGCCCCAGCATTTT. Amino acid sequence: CASSRGRSGQPQHF.

The rearrangement links TRBV14 to TRBJ2-5; D is undetermined. CDR3 size: 14 residues. V was clipped by 0 bases and J by 1 base, with 6 bases between them. Germline CDR1 is SGHDN and CDR2 is FVKESK. DNA of the CDR3: TGTGCCAGCAGCCAAGAGAACAGCCAAGAGACCCAGTACTTC. It translates to CASSQENSQETQYF.

The chain uses TRBV6-5 and TRBJ1-1; the match to TRBD1 covers 8 bases. The V gene's germline CDR1 is MNHEY and CDR2 SVGAGI. The CDR3 is 15 amino acids. The V segment lost 4 bases and the J segment 2 bases; nucleotides outside the gene matches: 6. CDR3 residues: CASSSIGQGNTEAFF. CDR3 nucleotides: TGTGCCAGCAGTTCCATCGGACAGGGTAACACTGAAGCTTTCTTT.

The rearrangement joins TRBV7-3 to TRBJ2-2; TRBD2 matches at 7 bases. Germline V gives CDR1 SGHTA, CDR2 FQGTGA. The CDR3 runs to 16 residues. V dropped 3 bases and J dropped 0; count of bases not matched to a gene: 4. CDR3 bases: TGTGCCAGCAGCTTCGCCGGGGGGACGAACACCGGGGAGCTGTTTTTT. This sequence encodes CASSFAGGTNTGELFF.

This chain connects TRBV2 to TRBJ2-5; 7 bases fit TRBD1. Per the germline V gene, CDR1 is SNHLY and CDR2 is FYNNEI. CDR3 length equals 12 residues. The V gene end was trimmed by 6 bases and the J gene end by 7 bases; junction bases not matched to a gene: 5. This CDR3 reads CASSGTEGTQYF. CDR3 sequence (DNA): TGTGCCAGCAGCGGGACAGAGGGGACCCAGTACTTC. Variable domain in full (rest from reference TRBV2 and TRBJ2-5): EPEVTQTPSHQVTQMGQEVILRCVPISNHLYFYWYRQILGQKVEFLVSFYNNEISEKSEIFDDQFSVERPDGSNFTLKIRSTKLEDSAMYFCASSGTEGTQYFGPGTRLLVL.

This clone turned up a few times. The rearrangement links TRBV29-1 to TRBJ1-2; 7 bases align to TRBD1. Germline V CDR1 and CDR2: SQVTM, ANQGSEA. This CDR3 contains 13 residues. The J segment lost 3 bases and the V segment lost 4 bases, leaving 5 bases of the junction unmatched. In DNA, the CDR3 is TGCAGCGTTGCCCCAGGACAGGACTATGGCTACACCTTC. Translated, it gives CSVAPGQDYGYTF.

This chain connects TRBV6-4 to TRBJ2-3; D is unresolved. Germline CDR1 is MRHNA and CDR2 is SNTAGT. This CDR3 comprises 13 residues. V lost 3 bases to trimming and J lost 3 bases, with 7 bases between them. The DNA of the CDR3 is TGTGCCAGCAGTGAAAGCGAGACAGATACGCAGTATTTT. It encodes CASSESETDTQYF.

The chain has TRBV5-1 and TRBJ2-7; unclear D gene. The CDR3 length is 14 residues. Trimming stripped 4 bases from V and 6 bases from J, with 17 bases between. In germline, CDR1 is SGHRS, CDR2 YFSETQ. The CDR3 here is CASSLGWSPLEQYF. CDR3 DNA: TGCGCCAGCAGCCTGGGGTGGAGTCCCCTCGAGCAGTACTTC. The complete variable domain, with remaining parts taken from reference TRBV5-1 and TRBJ2-7, reads KAGVTQTPRYLIKTRGQQVTLSCSPISGHRSVSWYQQTPGQGLQFLFEYFSETQRNKGNFPGRFSGRQFSNSRSEMNVSTLELGDSALYLCASSLGWSPLEQYFGPGTRLTVT.

This chain connects TRBV7-9 to TRBJ1-1; TRBD1 aligns across 7 bases. The germline CDR1 and CDR2 sequences are SEHNR and FQNEAQ (reference sequence). V lost 1 base and J lost 5; bases outside the gene matches: 13. The CDR3 extends over 17 amino acids. This CDR3 reads CASSLVPSTGFGTEAFF. CDR3 sequence (DNA): TGTGCCAGCAGCTTAGTCCCCTCGACAGGGTTCGGTACTGAAGCTTTCTTT.

The chain has TRBV30 and TRBJ2-2; 10 nucleotides align to TRBD2. The CDR3 contains 16 residues. CDR1 is GTSNPN, CDR2 SVGIG, per germline (reference sequence). J lost 8 bases, V lost 4 bases, and 13 bases had no gene match. CDR3 bases: TGTGCCTGGAACGGAGCGGGGGGGCCGGGGATTGGGGAGCTGTTTTTT. Encoded protein: CAWNGAGGPGIGELFF.

V gene TRBV7-2 combines with J gene TRBJ1-1; the match to TRBD1 covers 7 bases. Germline V gene data show CDR1 as SGHTA and CDR2 as FQGNSA. The CDR3 length is 18 residues. Losses at the gene ends were 0 bases for V and 0 bases for J; bases not matched to a gene: 10. CDR3 bases: TGTGCCAGCAGCTTAGCGGGTGGTAGGGGGCTAGTGAACACTGAAGCTTTCTTT. Amino acids: CASSLAGGRGLVNTEAFF.

The chain links TRBV6-1 to TRBJ2-7; 7 bases line up with TRBD1. V trimming: 6 bases; J trimming: 3 bases; junction bases outside the gene matches: 8. This CDR3 has 14 residues. Germline-derived CDR1 and CDR2 are MNHNS and SASEGT. The CDR3 DNA reads TGTGCCAGCAGGCTCAGGGACAGCCTCTACGAGCAGTACTTC. Encoded protein: CASRLRDSLYEQYF.

The rearrangement uses TRBV18 and TRBJ1-2; a possible D gene is TRBD1 (5 bases). Trimming took 2 bases from V and 5 from J, leaving 15 bases between them. The germline V gene encodes CDR1 KGHSH and CDR2 LQKENI. This CDR3 has 15 amino acids. The CDR3 nucleotides are TGTGCCAGCTCACCAGCAGGAGGGACTGGATATGGCTACACCTTC. Translating gives CASSPAGGTGYGYTF.

The chain carries TRBV18 and TRBJ2-1; perhaps TRBD1 as D (6 bases). Looked up from germline, CDR1 is KGHSH and CDR2 is LQKENI. The V gene lost 1 base and the J gene lost 7 bases, with 14 bases spanning the gap. This CDR3 is 15 amino acids long. The CDR3 DNA reads as TGTGCCAGCTCACCACAATCAGGGGAATCAAATGAGCAGTTCTTC. Its protein product is CASSPQSGESNEQFF.

The CDR3 coding sequence is TGCGCCAGCAGCCAAGAACAGGGTTTAGGCGAAAAACTGTTTTTT. Residues: CASSQEQGLGEKLFF. The chain combines TRBV4-1 with TRBJ1-4, with a tentative D call TRBD1 (6 bases). V lost 0 bases to trimming and J lost 8 bases, with 13 bases between them. The CDR3 covers 15 residues. Germline V gene data show CDR1 as MGHRA and CDR2 as YSYEKL.

V usage is TRBV11-2 and J usage is TRBJ1-6; D gene ambiguous. The ends were cut back, 0 bases at V and 6 bases at J, with 6 bases in the middle. The CDR3 extends over 14 amino acids. From germline, CDR1 is SGHAT and CDR2 FQNNGV. As DNA, the CDR3 is TGTGCCAGCAGCTTAGACGGGGTTAATTCACCCCTCCACTTT. Amino acids: CASSLDGVNSPLHF.

The chain is built from TRBV11-3 and TRBJ2-1; maybe TRBD2 (6 bases). The germline CDR1 and CDR2 sequences are SGHNT and YENEEA. The length of the CDR3 is 14 residues. V gave up 0 bases and J gave up 3 bases, with 6 bases separating them. CDR3 sequence: CASSLEAGYNEQFF. In nucleotides, the CDR3 is TGTGCCAGCAGCTTAGAAGCGGGCTACAATGAGCAGTTCTTC.

The J gene is TRBJ1-2, the V gene TRBV29-1; no reliable D call. This CDR3 is built from 14 residues. CDR1 and CDR2 (germline): SQVTM, ANQGSEA. The V end was cut by 0 bases, the J end by 4 bases, with 12 bases between. The CDR3 is CSVEDRSQAYGYTF. DNA for the CDR3: TGCAGCGTTGAAGATCGAAGCCAGGCCTATGGCTACACCTTC.